The rows below give T cell receptor beta chains drawn from one sample of a study of blood T cell repertoires in COVID-19. Libraries were prepared by immunoSEQ multiplex PCR; TCRdb keeps only in-frame clonotypes and omits some of them. The sample lists 190,000 or so clones, roughly 86% occurring once. Sequencing was performed on peripheral blood. These receptor sequences come from a man aged 35 to 55 with active or convalescent COVID-19. The CDR3 runs from the conserved cysteine through the conserved F or W. Where a row states a size, it is once, few, many or the class of an expanded clone; other rows omit it.

J gene | V gene | clone size | CDR3 protein
TRBJ2-5 | TRBV24-1 | - | CATSDALAGGEETQYF
TRBJ2-1 | TRBV6-6 | - | CASSYEGGQADEQFF
TRBJ2-5 | TRBV27 | - | CASSSPSTPQETQYF
TRBJ2-1 | TRBV5-4 | - | CASSSPSGGVADEQFF
TRBJ1-5 | TRBV28 | - | CASSYGGQPQHF
TRBJ1-1 | TRBV7-9 | - | CATGQQMNTEAFF
TRBJ2-7 | TRBV10-3 | - | CAIRTTGGGVSYEQYF
TRBJ1-6 | TRBV4-2 | - | CASSPGQGSSPLHF
TRBJ2-5 | TRBV4-1 | - | CASSQERGPQETQYF
TRBJ1-2 | TRBV5-5 | few | CASSQLQGSGYGYTF
TRBJ1-2 | TRBV28 | - | CASRPGTGYNYGYTF
TRBJ2-7 | TRBV6-5 | - | CASSYSTTQRPYEQYF
TRBJ1-4 | TRBV12-3/TRBV12-4 | - | CATSMRVNEKLFF
TRBJ1-6 | TRBV5-6 | - | CASSFSGTGTSPLHF
TRBJ1-5 | TRBV24-1 | - | CATSDSTGYSNQPQHF